The 30 T cell receptor beta chains below all came from one sample that was sequenced in a study of T-cell reconstitution after alpha-beta-depleted transplantation in children (TCRdb year 2016). The library was produced with PCR. Sequencer: Illumina HiSeq 2500. Molecular barcoding was employed in the preparation of TCR libraries, with unique molecular identifiers being used to normalize TCRbeta repertoire quantification. TCRdb reran the public reads through fastp at Q25 and MiXCR, keeping productive beta chains. Rows are unified per CDR3 protein, each entry keeping the most common DNA and genes. This sample holds about 110,000 distinct CDR3 sequences; 10% to 13% were observed only once. The ten most abundant clones make up 8% of the sample. The sequencing here drew on PBMCs from the stem cell graft donor, taken from the stem cell graft. All receptors come from a human donor who donated a stem cell graft to a child with acute lymphoblastic leukemia.

In this sample, this clonotype turned up many times. V is TRBV6-5 and J is TRBJ2-7, with a weak D call TRBD2 (5 bases). The germline gives CDR1 MNHEY, CDR2 SVGAGI. V lost 7 bases and J 0 bases, leaving 13 bases between the germline ends. The CDR3 loop spans 14 amino acids. CDR3 coding DNA: TGTGCCAGCAACCCAGCGGTAAGCTCCTACGAGCAGTACTTC. Its protein is CASNPAVSSYEQYF.

V is TRBV30 and J is TRBJ2-1; 9 bases line up with TRBD2. With 0 bases clipped from V and 3 bases from J, the junction kept 9 bases outside the gene matches. The CDR3 spans 17 residues. Germline V gives CDR1 GTSNPN, CDR2 SVGIG (reference sequence). The DNA for the CDR3 is TGTGCCTGGAGTGTACGGGTTAGCGGGGGAGTCTACAATGAGCAGTTCTTC. Residues: CAWSVRVSGGVYNEQFF.

This clonotype occurred many times. The chain is built from TRBV5-1 and TRBJ1-2, with 7 positions matching TRBD1. V lost 3 bases, J lost 9 bases, and 5 bases stayed unmatched. The germline gives CDR1 SGHRS, CDR2 YFSETQ. The CDR3 consists of 12 residues. Here the CDR3 reads CASSSNRGSYTF. In DNA, the CDR3 is TGCGCCAGCAGCTCCAACAGGGGAAGCTACACCTTC.

This clonotype was recorded at least ten times. The chain has TRBV6-2 or TRBV6-3 and TRBJ2-2, with TRBD1 identical over 7 bases. Trimming cost V 2 bases and J 1 base; bases outside gene matches: 4. This CDR3 has 16 amino acids. The V gene's germline CDR1 is MNHEY and CDR2 SVGEGT. The CDR3 reads CASSYLTGQNTGELFF. DNA of the CDR3: TGTGCCAGCAGTTACCTGACAGGGCAGAACACCGGGGAGCTGTTTTTT.

This clonotype came up many times. The chain is built from TRBV5-1 and TRBJ1-4, with unresolved D. The CDR3 runs to 14 residues. V gave up 4 bases and J gave up 3 bases, with 10 bases separating them. Germline assignment: CDR1 SGHRS and CDR2 YFSETQ. Here the CDR3 reads CASSPEAPNEKLFF. CDR3 DNA: TGCGCCAGCAGCCCAGAGGCGCCTAATGAAAAACTGTTTTTT.

This clonotype was detected many times. V and J are TRBV18 and TRBJ2-5; D remains ambiguous. The CDR3 runs 14 residues. Trimming stripped 1 base from V and 3 bases from J, with 9 bases between. CDR1 and CDR2 from the germline V gene are KGHSH and LQKENI. CDR3 DNA: TGTGCCAGCTCACCACTGGGGAAAGAAGAGACCCAGTACTTC. Protein product: CASSPLGKEETQYF.

Many counts were recorded for this clonotype. The chain joins TRBV11-1 to TRBJ2-3, with 10 bases aligning to TRBD1. V lost 1 base, J lost 2 bases, and 12 bases stayed unmatched. Per germline, CDR1 SGHAT and CDR2 FQDESV (reference sequence). This CDR3 contains 19 residues. For the CDR3, the DNA is TGTGCCAGCAGCTTAGATGCGACAGGGGGCCACCTCTACACAGATACGCAGTATTTT. This encodes CASSLDATGGHLYTDTQYF.

This clonotype was seen many times. V is TRBV20-1 and J is TRBJ2-6; 7 nucleotides agree with TRBD1. V gave up 3 bases and J gave up 0 bases; unmatched junction bases: 8. The CDR3 runs to 17 residues. Germline V gene lookup returns CDR1 DFQATT and CDR2 SNEGSKA (reference sequence). CDR3 sequence (DNA): TGCAGTGCTAGGTCCCGGGACAGCCTCTCTGGGGCCAACGTCCTGACTTTC. Its translation: CSARSRDSLSGANVLTF.

Remarks on this clonotype: This could be a read error, since a much larger clone is one nucleotide away. CDR3 DNA: TGTGCCAGCCGGGGTACCAAAAACATGCAGTACTTC. It yields the protein CASRGTKNMQYF. V is TRBV7-2 and J is TRBJ2-4, with D possibly being TRBD2 (5 bases). This CDR3 is 12 amino acids long. Per the germline V gene, CDR1 is SGHTA and CDR2 is FQGNSA.

This clonotype was counted ten times or more. The CDR3 protein is CASSFQTGAWEQYF. The CDR3 nucleotides read TGTGCCAGCAGCTTCCAGACAGGGGCCTGGGAGCAGTACTTC. V is TRBV7-2 and J is TRBJ2-7; 8 positions agree with TRBD1. V shed 3 bases, J shed 7 bases, and the junction held 8 bases outside the gene matches. The CDR3 consists of 14 residues. CDR1 and CDR2 (germline): SGHTA, FQGNSA.

This clonotype was detected many times. The chain couples TRBV7-3 to TRBJ2-5, with 14 bases identical to TRBD2. In germline, CDR1 is SGHTA, CDR2 FQGTGA. Trimming removed 3 bases from V and 5 bases from J; junction bases left unmatched: 5. The CDR3 runs to 16 residues. The CDR3 here is CASSLGLAGAWETQYF. In DNA form, the CDR3 reads TGTGCCAGCAGCTTGGGACTAGCGGGAGCATGGGAGACCCAGTACTTC.

Remarks on this clonotype: A much larger clone lies a single base off, so this may be a read error. The chain recombines TRBV19 with TRBJ1-5; no reliable D call. Looked up from germline, CDR1 is LNHDA and CDR2 is SQIVND (reference sequence). The CDR3 totals 13 residues. The CDR3 spells CASTDTGNQHQHF. CDR3 in DNA: TGTGCCAGTACCGACACCGGGAATCAGCACCAGCATTTT.

This clonotype was detected many times. This rearrangement joins TRBV28 to TRBJ2-5; the match to TRBD2 covers 7 bases. Unmatched junction bases numbered 5, after V lost 5 bases and J lost 2 bases. This CDR3 contains 14 residues. Germline V gene data show CDR1 as MDHEN and CDR2 as SYDVKM. The DNA for the CDR3 is TGTGCCAGCAGTCGGGAGGACTTTCAAGAGACCCAGTACTTC. Translation: CASSREDFQETQYF.

There are many counts of this clonotype. J is TRBJ1-5 and V is TRBV5-1; tentative D call: TRBD1 (5 bases). Germline-derived CDR1 and CDR2 are SGHRS and YFSETQ. V was cut by 0 bases and J by 1 base, with 8 bases left in between. The CDR3 has 15 residues. CDR3 protein: CASSLEAGSNQPQHF. The CDR3 DNA reads as TGCGCCAGCAGCTTGGAAGCAGGGAGCAATCAGCCCCAGCATTTT.

This clonotype was recorded at least ten times. The chain links TRBV6-1 to TRBJ1-2, with D hard to call. The CDR3 runs 15 residues. Trimming removed 6 bases from V and 8 bases from J, with 22 bases in between. Germline loops: CDR1 MNHNS, CDR2 SASEGT. CDR3 loop: CASSPLTSPTLGYTF. The CDR3 DNA reads as TGTGCCAGCAGCCCCCTGACAAGCCCCACTTTGGGCTACACCTTC.

This clonotype showed up many times. DNA for the CDR3: TGTGCCACATCAGGGGGCGCGCGAAATTCACCCCTCCACTTT. Encoded protein: CATSGGARNSPLHF. The gene calls are TRBV27 and TRBJ1-6; 8 bases line up with TRBD1. Unmatched junction bases numbered 9, after V lost 10 bases and J lost 7 bases. The CDR3 has 14 residues. Germline values: CDR1 MNHEY, CDR2 SMNVEV (reference sequence).

Remarks on this clonotype: A much more abundant neighbour one base away suggests this may be a read error. The chain recombines TRBV12-3 or TRBV12-4 with TRBJ2-5, with D possibly TRBD2 on 5 matching bases. This CDR3 comprises 14 residues. CDR3: CASGFGRGSGTQYF. The CDR3 region has the DNA TGTGCCAGCGGTTTCGGCCGAGGGAGCGGGACCCAGTACTTC.

This clonotype was counted many times. V and J are TRBV4-2 and TRBJ1-5, with no clear D. Germline values: CDR1 LGHNA, CDR2 YNFKEQ. This CDR3 comprises 17 residues. Trimming cost V 0 bases and J 4 bases, with 16 bases left between them. The CDR3 DNA reads as TGTGCCAGCAGCCAAGAGGGATCGGGAGTGGGGAATCAGCCCCAGCATTTT. Protein product: CASSQEGSGVGNQPQHF.

This clonotype was counted many times. This chain uses TRBV7-2 with TRBJ2-7; D might be TRBD1 (6 bases). The CDR3 contains 14 residues. Germline V CDR1 and CDR2: SGHTA, FQGNSA. Trimming shortened V by 8 bases and J by 0 bases, and 14 bases separated the two germline ends. The CDR3 loop is CASALTRGSYEQYF. The DNA of the CDR3 is TGTGCCAGCGCTCTCACCAGGGGCTCCTACGAGCAGTACTTC. Full variable domain (remainder filled in from reference TRBV7-2 and TRBJ2-7): GAGVSQSPSNKVTEKGKDVELRCDPISGHTALYWYRQSLGQGLEFLIYFQGNSAPDKSGLPSDRFSAERTGGSVSTLTIQRTQQEDSAVYLCASALTRGSYEQYFGPGTRLTVT.

Note on this clonotype: This could be a read error, since a much larger clone is one nucleotide away. This rearrangement joins TRBV6-1 to TRBJ1-5; D ambiguous. The CDR3 runs to 14 residues. Deletions cut 5 bases from V and 12 bases from J, with 20 bases between. CDR1 MNHNS and CDR2 SASEGT come from the germline V gene. DNA of the CDR3: TGTGCCAGCAGTCGGGGTGGAAAGGGCCTTTGCCAGCATTTT. Protein sequence: CASSRGGKGLCQHF.

This clonotype was observed many times. This sequence joins TRBV5-1 and TRBJ2-1; 8 bases map to TRBD1. The V gene end was trimmed by 4 bases and the J gene end by 6 bases; junction bases not matched to a gene: 9. CDR1 is SGHRS and CDR2 is YFSETQ in the germline V gene. This CDR3 contains 15 residues. In DNA form, the CDR3 reads TGCGCCAGCAGCCGCAGGCGTACAGGGGGCAATGAGCAGTTCTTC. Translating it yields CASSRRRTGGNEQFF.

Many counts were recorded for this clonotype. V gene TRBV20-1 combines with J gene TRBJ2-1; D gene uncertain. The CDR3 is made up of 13 amino acids. The V gene lost 7 bases and the J gene lost 3 bases, with 13 bases spanning the gap. Germline V gives CDR1 DFQATT, CDR2 SNEGSKA (reference sequence). This CDR3 is CSVSSEHYNEQFF. For the CDR3, the DNA is TGCAGTGTATCCAGCGAGCACTACAATGAGCAGTTCTTC.

Only a few counts were recorded for this clonotype. The chain links TRBV7-6 to TRBJ1-1; D gene ambiguous. V lost 1 base to trimming and J lost 2 bases, with 8 bases between them. The CDR3 loop spans 14 amino acids. Germline values: CDR1 SGHVS, CDR2 FNYEAQ. CDR3 nucleotides: TGTGCCAGCAGCTTAGACAGAGCAAACACTGAAGCTTTCTTT. As protein: CASSLDRANTEAFF.

This clonotype has a count of ten or more. The V gene is TRBV7-9, the J gene TRBJ1-1; no firm D call. Germline V gene sequence: CDR1 SEHNR, CDR2 FQNEAQ (reference sequence). Trimming took 5 bases from V and 0 from J, leaving 10 bases between them. CDR3 length: 14 residues. CDR3 region: CASSPPPMNTEAFF. Written as DNA, the CDR3 is TGTGCCAGCAGCCCGCCCCCGATGAACACTGAAGCTTTCTTT.

On this clonotype: One base away lies a much larger clone, so this may be a sequencing read error. For the CDR3, the DNA is TGTGCCAGCAGTTTTGACAGGGCCCGTGGCTACACCTTC. It translates to CASSFDRARGYTF. This sequence joins TRBV12-3 or TRBV12-4 and TRBJ1-2; 7 bases line up with TRBD1. Germline trimming cut 3 bases from V and 7 bases from J; bases unmatched to any gene: 5. The length of the CDR3 is 13 residues.

This clonotype appeared many times. The chain couples TRBV5-1 to TRBJ1-2; TRBD1 might be the D (6 bases). CDR1 is SGHRS and CDR2 is YFSETQ in the germline V gene. CDR3 length: 13 amino acids. Between the trimmed V and J ends, which lost 0 bases and 4 bases, there was a span of 7 bases. CDR3 loop: CASSLEQGYGYTF. DNA of the CDR3: TGCGCCAGCAGCTTGGAACAGGGCTATGGCTACACCTTC.

The chain has TRBV5-4 and TRBJ2-3, with no clear D. Germline CDR1 is SGHNT and CDR2 is YYREEE (reference sequence). V lost 0 bases and J lost 0, with 8 bases in between. The CDR3 is 15 amino acids. CDR3 in DNA: TGTGCCAGCAGCTTGGATTTCACTAGCACAGATACGCAGTATTTT. Translated, it gives CASSLDFTSTDTQYF.

This clonotype was seen only once. The V and J genes are TRBV28 and TRBJ2-2; the D call may be TRBD1 or TRBD2 (5 bases each). Per the germline V gene, CDR1 is MDHEN and CDR2 is SYDVKM. Deletions cut 4 bases from V and 4 bases from J, with 10 bases between. CDR3 size: 14 residues. CDR3 nucleotide sequence: TGTGCCAGCAGTTGGGACCAAATCACCGGGGAGCTGTTTTTT. Residues: CASSWDQITGELFF. The full variable domain, in which reference TRBV28 and TRBJ2-2 provide the parts outside the CDR3, is DVKVTQSSRYLVKRTGEKVFLECVQDMDHENMFWYRQDPGLGLRLIYFSYDVKMKEKGDIPEGYSVSREKKERFSLILESASTNQTSMYLCASSWDQITGELFFGEGSRLTVL.

This clonotype was counted at least ten times. The CDR3 bases are TGTGCCAGCAGAGCTACCGGGACAGCAAACATTCAGTACTTC. Translation: CASRATGTANIQYF. This chain uses TRBV25-1 with TRBJ2-4; 7 bases line up with TRBD1. With V trimmed by 6 bases and J by 6 bases, 8 bases remained unmatched. The CDR3 sequence is 14 residues long. Germline V gene data show CDR1 as MGHDK and CDR2 as SYGVNS.

This clonotype was observed at least ten times. The chain uses TRBV5-5 and TRBJ1-5, with D possibly TRBD1 on 5 matching bases. The CDR3 is 15 amino acids. With 6 bases removed from V and 2 bases from J, the gap between germline ends came to 15 bases. CDR1 is SGHKS, CDR2 YYEKEE, per germline (reference sequence). CDR3 region: CASTRWGEGNQPQHF. The CDR3 region has the DNA TGTGCCAGCACCCGGTGGGGGGAGGGCAATCAGCCCCAGCATTTT.